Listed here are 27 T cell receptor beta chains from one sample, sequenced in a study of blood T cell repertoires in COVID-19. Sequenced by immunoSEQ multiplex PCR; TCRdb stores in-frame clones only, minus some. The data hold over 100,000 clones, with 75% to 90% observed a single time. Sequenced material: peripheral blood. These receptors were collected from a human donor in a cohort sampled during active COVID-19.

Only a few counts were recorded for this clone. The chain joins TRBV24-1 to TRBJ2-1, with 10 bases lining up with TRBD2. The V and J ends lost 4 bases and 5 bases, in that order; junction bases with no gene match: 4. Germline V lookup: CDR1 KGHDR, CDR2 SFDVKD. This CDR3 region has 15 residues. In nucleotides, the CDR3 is TGTGCCACCAGTGACTCTAGCGGGGGAAACAATGAGCAGTTCTTC. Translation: CATSDSSGGNNEQFF.

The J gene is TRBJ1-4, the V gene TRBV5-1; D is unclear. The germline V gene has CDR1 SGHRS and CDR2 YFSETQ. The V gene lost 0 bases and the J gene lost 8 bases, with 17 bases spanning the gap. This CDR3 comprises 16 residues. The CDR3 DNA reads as TGCGCCAGCAGCTTGGAGGAGGGAACCTCGGAGGAAAAACTGTTTTTT. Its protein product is CASSLEEGTSEEKLFF.

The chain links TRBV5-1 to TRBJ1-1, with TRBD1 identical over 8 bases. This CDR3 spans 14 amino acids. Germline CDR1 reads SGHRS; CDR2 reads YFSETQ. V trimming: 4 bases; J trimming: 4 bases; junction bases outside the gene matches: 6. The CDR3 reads CASSVRQGSTEAFF. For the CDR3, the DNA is TGCGCCAGCAGCGTAAGACAGGGGAGCACTGAAGCTTTCTTT.

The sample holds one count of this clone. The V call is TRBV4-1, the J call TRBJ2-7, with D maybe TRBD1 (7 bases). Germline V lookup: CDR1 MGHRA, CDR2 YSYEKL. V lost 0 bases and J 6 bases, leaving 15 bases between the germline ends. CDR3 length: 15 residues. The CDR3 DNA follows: TGCGCCAGCAGCCAAGATGTTGGAGGGGGCCTCGAGCAGTACTTC. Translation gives CASSQDVGGGLEQYF.

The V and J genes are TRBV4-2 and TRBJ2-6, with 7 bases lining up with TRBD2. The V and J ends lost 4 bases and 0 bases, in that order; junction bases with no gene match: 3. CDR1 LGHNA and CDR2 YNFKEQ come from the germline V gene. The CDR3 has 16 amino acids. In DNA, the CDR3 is TGTGCCAGCAGCCCGGGGGGTATCTCTGGGGCCAACGTCCTGACTTTC. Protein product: CASSPGGISGANVLTF.

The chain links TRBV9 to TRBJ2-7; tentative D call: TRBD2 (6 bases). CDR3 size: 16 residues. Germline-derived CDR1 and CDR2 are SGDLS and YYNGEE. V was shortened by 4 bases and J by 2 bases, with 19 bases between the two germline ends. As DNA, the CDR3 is TGTGCCAGCAGCCCGACGCCCGGAGGGAATCCCTACGAGCAGTACTTC. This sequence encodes CASSPTPGGNPYEQYF.

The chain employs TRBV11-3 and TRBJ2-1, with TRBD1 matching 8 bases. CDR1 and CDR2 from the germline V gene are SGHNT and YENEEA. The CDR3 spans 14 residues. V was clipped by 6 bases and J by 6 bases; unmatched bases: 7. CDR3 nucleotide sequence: TGTGCCAGCAGACCCCGGACAGGGTTCAATGAGCAGTTCTTC. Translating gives CASRPRTGFNEQFF. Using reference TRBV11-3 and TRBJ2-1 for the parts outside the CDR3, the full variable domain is EAGVVQSPRYKIIEKKQPVAFWCNPISGHNTLYWYLQNLGQGPELLIRYENEEAVDDSQLPKDRFSAERLKGVDSTLKIQPAELGDSAVYLCASRPRTGFNEQFFGPGTRLTVL.

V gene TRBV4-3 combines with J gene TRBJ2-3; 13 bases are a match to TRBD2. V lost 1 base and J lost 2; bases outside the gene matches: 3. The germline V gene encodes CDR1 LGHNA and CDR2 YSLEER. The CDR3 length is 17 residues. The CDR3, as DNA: TGCGCCAGCAGCCAAGGGGGGACTAGCGGGGACACAGATACGCAGTATTTT. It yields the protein CASSQGGTSGDTDTQYF.

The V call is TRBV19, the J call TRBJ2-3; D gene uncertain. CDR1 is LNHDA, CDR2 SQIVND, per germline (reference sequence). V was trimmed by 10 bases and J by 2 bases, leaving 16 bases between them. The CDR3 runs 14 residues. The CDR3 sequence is CATSQRSFTDTQYF. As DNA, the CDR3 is TGTGCCACCTCCCAACGGTCATTCACAGATACGCAGTATTTT.

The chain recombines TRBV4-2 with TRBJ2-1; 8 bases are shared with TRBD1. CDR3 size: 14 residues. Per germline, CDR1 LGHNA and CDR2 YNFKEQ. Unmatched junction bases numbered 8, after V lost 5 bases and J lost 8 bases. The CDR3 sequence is CASSKRTGNDEQFF. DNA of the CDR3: TGTGCCAGCAGCAAGAGGACAGGGAACGATGAGCAGTTCTTC.

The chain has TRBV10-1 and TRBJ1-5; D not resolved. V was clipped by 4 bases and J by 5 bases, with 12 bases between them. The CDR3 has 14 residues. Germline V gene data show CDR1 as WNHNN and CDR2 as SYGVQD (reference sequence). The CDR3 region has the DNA TGCGCCAGCAGTGGCAGTTATTTGCATCAGCCCCAGCATTTT. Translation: CASSGSYLHQPQHF.

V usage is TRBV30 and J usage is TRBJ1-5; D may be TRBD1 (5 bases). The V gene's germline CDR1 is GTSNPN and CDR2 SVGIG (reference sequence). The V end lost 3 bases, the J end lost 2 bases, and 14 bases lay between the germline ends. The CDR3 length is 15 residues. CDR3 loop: CAWSRVGGGNQPQHF. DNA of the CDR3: TGTGCCTGGAGCCGCGTCGGGGGTGGCAATCAGCCCCAGCATTTT.

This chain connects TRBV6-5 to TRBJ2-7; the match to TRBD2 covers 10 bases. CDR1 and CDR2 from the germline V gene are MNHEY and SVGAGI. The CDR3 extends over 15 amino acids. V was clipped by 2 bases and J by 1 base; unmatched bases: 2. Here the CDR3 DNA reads TGTGCCAGCAGTTACGGACTAGCGGAATCCTACGAGCAGTACTTC. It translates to CASSYGLAESYEQYF.

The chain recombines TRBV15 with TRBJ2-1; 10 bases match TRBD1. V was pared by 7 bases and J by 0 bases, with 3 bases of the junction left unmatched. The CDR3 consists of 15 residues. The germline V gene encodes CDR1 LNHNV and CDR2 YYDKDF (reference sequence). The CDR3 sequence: CATNRDRGSYNEQFF. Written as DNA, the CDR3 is TGTGCCACCAACCGGGACAGGGGCTCCTACAATGAGCAGTTCTTC.

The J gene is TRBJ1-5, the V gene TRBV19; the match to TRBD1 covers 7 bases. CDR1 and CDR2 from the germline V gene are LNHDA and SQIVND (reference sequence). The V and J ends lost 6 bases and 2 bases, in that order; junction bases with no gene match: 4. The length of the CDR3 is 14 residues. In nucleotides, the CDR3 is TGTGCCAGTAGCTCCACAGGGGGCAATCAGCCCCAGCATTTT. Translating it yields CASSSTGGNQPQHF.

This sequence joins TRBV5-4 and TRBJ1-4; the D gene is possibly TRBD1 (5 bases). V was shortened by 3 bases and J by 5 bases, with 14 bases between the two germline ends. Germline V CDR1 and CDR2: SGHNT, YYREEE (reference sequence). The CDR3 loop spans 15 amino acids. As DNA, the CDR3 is TGTGCCAGCAGCTCTGACAGTGTAGTAAATGAAAAACTGTTTTTT. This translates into CASSSDSVVNEKLFF. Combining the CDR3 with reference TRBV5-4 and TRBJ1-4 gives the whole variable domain ETGVTQSPTHLIKTRGQQVTLRCSSQSGHNTVSWYQQALGQGPQFIFQYYREEENGRGNFPPRFSGLQFPNYSSELNVNALELDDSALYLCASSSDSVVNEKLFFGSGTQLSVL.

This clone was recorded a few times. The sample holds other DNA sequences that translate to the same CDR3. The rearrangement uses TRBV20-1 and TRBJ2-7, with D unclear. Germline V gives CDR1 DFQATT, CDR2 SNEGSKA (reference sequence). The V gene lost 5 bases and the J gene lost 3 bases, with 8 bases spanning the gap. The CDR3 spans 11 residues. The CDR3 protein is CSAHRGYEQYF. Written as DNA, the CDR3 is TGCAGTGCTCACCGAGGCTACGAGCAGTACTTC.

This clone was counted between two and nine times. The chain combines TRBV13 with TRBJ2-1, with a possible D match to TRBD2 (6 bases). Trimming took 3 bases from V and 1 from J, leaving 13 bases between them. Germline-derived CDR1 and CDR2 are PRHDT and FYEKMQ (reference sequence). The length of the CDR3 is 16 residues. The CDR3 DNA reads TGTGCCAGCAGCTTCGAGACGGGGGATTCCTACAATGAGCAGTTCTTC. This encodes CASSFETGDSYNEQFF.

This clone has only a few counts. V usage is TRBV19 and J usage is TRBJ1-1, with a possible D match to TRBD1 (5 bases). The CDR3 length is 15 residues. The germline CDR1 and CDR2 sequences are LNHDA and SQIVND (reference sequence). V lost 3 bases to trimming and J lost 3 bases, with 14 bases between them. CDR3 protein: CASSMEGRVDTEAFF. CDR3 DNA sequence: TGTGCCAGTAGTATGGAAGGCAGGGTCGACACTGAAGCTTTCTTT.

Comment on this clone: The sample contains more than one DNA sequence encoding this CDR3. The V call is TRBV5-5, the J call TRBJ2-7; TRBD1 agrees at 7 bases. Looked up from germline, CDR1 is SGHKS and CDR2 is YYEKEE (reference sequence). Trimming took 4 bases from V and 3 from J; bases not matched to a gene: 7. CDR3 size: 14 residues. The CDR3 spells CASSLQGSSYEQYF. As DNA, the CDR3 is TGTGCCAGCAGCCTACAGGGGTCTAGCTACGAGCAGTACTTC.

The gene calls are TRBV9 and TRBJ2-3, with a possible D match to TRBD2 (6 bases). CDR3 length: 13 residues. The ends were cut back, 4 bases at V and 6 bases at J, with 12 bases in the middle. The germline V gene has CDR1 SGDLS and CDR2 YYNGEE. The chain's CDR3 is CASSFWEVDTQYF. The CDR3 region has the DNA TGTGCCAGCAGCTTCTGGGAGGTGGATACGCAGTATTTT.

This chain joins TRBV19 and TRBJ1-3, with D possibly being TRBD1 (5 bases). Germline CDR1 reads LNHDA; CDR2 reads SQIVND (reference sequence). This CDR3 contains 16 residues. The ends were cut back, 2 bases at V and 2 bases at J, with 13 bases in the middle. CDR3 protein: CASSIIRRGAGNTIYF. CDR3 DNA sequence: TGTGCCAGTAGTATAATACGGAGGGGAGCTGGAAACACCATATATTTT.

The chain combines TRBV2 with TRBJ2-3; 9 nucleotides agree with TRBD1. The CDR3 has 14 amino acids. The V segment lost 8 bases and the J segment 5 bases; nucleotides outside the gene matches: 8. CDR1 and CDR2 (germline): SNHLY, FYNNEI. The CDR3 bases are TGTGCCAGCGACCGGGACAGGGTAGGAGATACGCAGTATTTT. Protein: CASDRDRVGDTQYF.

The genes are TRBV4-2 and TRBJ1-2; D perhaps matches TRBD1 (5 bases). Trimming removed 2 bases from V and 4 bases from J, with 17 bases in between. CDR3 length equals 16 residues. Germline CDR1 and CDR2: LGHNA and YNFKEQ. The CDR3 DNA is TGTGCCAGCAGCCAAATGAATACCAGGGTGGGCTATGGCTACACCTTC. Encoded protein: CASSQMNTRVGYGYTF.

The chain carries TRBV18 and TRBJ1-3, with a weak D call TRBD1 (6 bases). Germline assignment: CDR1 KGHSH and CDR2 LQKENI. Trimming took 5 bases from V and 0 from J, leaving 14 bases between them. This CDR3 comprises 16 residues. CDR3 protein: CASSRPGQDSGNTIYF. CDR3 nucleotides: TGTGCCAGCTCAAGGCCGGGACAAGACTCTGGAAACACCATATATTTT.

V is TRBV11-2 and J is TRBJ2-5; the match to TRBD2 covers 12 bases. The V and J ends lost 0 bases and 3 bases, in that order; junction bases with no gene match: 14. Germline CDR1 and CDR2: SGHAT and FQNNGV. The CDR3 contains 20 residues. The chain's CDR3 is CASSLEGSLAGGLMKETQYF. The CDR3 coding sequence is TGTGCCAGCAGCTTAGAAGGGTCACTAGCGGGGGGCCTGATGAAAGAGACCCAGTACTTC.

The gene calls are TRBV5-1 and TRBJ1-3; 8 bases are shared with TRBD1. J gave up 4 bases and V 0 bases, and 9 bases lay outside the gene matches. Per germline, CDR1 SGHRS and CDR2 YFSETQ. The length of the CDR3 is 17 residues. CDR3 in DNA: TGCGCCAGCAGCTTGGGGGCAACAGGGGGAGACGGAAACACCATATATTTT. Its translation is CASSLGATGGDGNTIYF. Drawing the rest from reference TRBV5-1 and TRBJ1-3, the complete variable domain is KAGVTQTPRYLIKTRGQQVTLSCSPISGHRSVSWYQQTPGQGLQFLFEYFSETQRNKGNFPGRFSGRQFSNSRSEMNVSTLELGDSALYLCASSLGATGGDGNTIYFGEGSWLTVV.